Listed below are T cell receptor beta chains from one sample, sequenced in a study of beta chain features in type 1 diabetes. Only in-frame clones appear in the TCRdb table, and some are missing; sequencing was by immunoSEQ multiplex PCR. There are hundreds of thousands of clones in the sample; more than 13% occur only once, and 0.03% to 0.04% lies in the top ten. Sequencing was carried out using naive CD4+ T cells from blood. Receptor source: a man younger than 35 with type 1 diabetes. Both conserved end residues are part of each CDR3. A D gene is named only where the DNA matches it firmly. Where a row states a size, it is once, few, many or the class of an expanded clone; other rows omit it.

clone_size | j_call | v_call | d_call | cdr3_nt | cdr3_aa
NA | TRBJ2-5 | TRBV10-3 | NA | TGTGCCATCAGGGTCCAAGAGACCCAGTACTTC | CAIRVQETQYF
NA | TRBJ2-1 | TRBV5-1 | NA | TGCGCCAGCAGCTCCCGGGGGGCACCGGGACAGGATTACAATGAGCAGTTCTTC | CASSSRGAPGQDYNEQFF
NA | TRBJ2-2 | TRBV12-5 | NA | TGTGCTAGTGGGCCACCGAACACCGGGGAGCTGTTTTTT | CASGPPNTGELFF
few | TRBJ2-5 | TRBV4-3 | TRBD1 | TGCGCCAGCAGCCAAAGGGGGCCAAGGGAGACCCAGTACTTC | CASSQRGPRETQYF
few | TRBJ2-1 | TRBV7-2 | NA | TGTGCCAGCAGCCCCATAGGGCGGGGGCGGGATGAGCAGTTCTTC | CASSPIGRGRDEQFF
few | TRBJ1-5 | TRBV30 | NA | TGTGCCTGGAGTACGGTGGGTGCGGGTTATAGCAATCAGCCCCAGCATTTT | CAWSTVGAGYSNQPQHF
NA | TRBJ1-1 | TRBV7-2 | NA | TGTGCCAGCAGCCCGCCCGGGTCTGAAGCTTTCTTT | CASSPPGSEAFF
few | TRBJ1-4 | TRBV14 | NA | TGTGCCAGCAGCCCCGGACAGTGGAAAGGGAGACTGTTTTTT | CASSPGQWKGRLFF
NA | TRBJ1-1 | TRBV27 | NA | TGTGCCAGCAGTTTATCTAGGGGGACTGAAGCTTTCTTT | CASSLSRGTEAFF
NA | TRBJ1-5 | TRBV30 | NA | TGTGCCTGGAGTGCGGGGGGGAGCAATCAGCCCCAGCATTTT | CAWSAGGSNQPQHF
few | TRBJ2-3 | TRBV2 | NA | TGTGCCAGCAGCCCCGAGGGACATCCATGGGGGCAGTATTTT | CASSPEGHPWGQYF
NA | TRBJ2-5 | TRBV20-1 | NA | TGCAGTGCTAGAGGCCAGGAGACCCAGTACTTC | CSARGQETQYF
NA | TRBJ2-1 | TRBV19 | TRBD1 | TGTGCCAGTAGGCGCAGGGGGAATGAGCAGTTCTTC | CASRRRGNEQFF
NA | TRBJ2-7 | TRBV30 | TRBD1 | TGTGCCCTTAGGCGAGGGACAGGGTCCTACGAGCAGTACTTC | CALRRGTGSYEQYF
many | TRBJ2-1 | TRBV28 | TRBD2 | TGTGCCAGCAGTATAGCGGGAGGTACCAATGAGCAGTTCTTC | CASSIAGGTNEQFF
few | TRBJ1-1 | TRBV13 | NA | TGTGCCAGCAGCTTAGGTGGCAGATCGAACACTGAAGCTTTCTTT | CASSLGGRSNTEAFF
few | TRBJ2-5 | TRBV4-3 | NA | TGCGCCAGCAGCCCCCTGATGCCTGCAGTGCAAGAGACCCAGTACTTC | CASSPLMPAVQETQYF
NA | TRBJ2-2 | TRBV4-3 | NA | TGCGCCAGCAGCCTGGAGGGACGATTTGCCGGGGAGCTGTTTTTT | CASSLEGRFAGELFF
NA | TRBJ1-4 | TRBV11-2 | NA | TGTGCCAGCAGCTGGCAGCGTGCAACTAATGAAAAACTGTTTTTT | CASSWQRATNEKLFF
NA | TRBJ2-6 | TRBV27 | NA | TGTGCCAGCAAACGTCTGCTTACTGGGGCCAACGTCCTGACTTTC | CASKRLLTGANVLTF
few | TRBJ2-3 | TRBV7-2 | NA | TGTGCCAGCACCCCCGTATCAGATACGCAGTATTTT | CASTPVSDTQYF
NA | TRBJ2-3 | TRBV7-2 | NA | TGTGCCAGCAGGCGAGCACAAGATACGCAGTATTTT | CASRRAQDTQYF
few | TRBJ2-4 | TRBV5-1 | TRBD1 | TGCGCCAGCAGCTTTACAGGGGGCGAAGGAAACATTCAGTACTTC | CASSFTGGEGNIQYF
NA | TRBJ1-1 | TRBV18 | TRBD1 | TGTGCCAGCTCACCGGGACAGGGGAACACTGAAGCTTTCTTT | CASSPGQGNTEAFF
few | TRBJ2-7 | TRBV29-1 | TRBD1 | TGCAGCGCCCCGGACAGGGGCGATTCCTACGAGCAGTACTTC | CSAPDRGDSYEQYF
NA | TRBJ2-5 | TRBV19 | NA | TGTGCCAGTAGTATGGGGGGCTACCAAGAGACCCAGTACTTC | CASSMGGYQETQYF
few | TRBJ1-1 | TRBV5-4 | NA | TGTGCCAGCAGCCCCGGTGGAACGAACACTGAAGCTTTCTTT | CASSPGGTNTEAFF
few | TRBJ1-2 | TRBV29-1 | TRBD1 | TGCAGCGTTTTTACAGGGGTCTGGGGAGGCTACACCTTC | CSVFTGVWGGYTF
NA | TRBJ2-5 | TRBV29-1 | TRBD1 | TGCAGCGTTGATAGGACAGGGTGGGAGACCCAGTACTTC | CSVDRTGWETQYF
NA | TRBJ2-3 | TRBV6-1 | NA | TGTGCCAGCAGGACGAGGCCTGAGGGAGATACGCAGTATTTT | CASRTRPEGDTQYF
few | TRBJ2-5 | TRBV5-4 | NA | TGTGCCAGCAGCTTGGACGGACCAGAGACCCAGTACTTC | CASSLDGPETQYF
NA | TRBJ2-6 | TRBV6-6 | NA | TGTGCCAGCAGTGCACAGGGCGGTGGGGCCAACGTCCTGACTTTC | CASSAQGGGANVLTF
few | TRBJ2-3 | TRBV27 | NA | TGTGCCAGCAGTACCCTTGGGCTAGCGACTAGCACAGATACGCAGTATTTT | CASSTLGLATSTDTQYF
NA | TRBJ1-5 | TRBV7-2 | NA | TGTGCCAGCAGCTTCTCCAGTGGCCGGAATCAGCCCCAGCATTTT | CASSFSSGRNQPQHF
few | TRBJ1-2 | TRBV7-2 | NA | TGTGCCAGCAGCGGCCCCGGAACAGGGTTCTATGGCTACACCTTC | CASSGPGTGFYGYTF
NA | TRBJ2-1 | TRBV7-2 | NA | TGTGCCAGCAGCTTAGGTAGGGGGGTCTCCTACAATGAGCAGTTCTTC | CASSLGRGVSYNEQFF
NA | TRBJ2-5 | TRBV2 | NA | TGTGCCAGCAGCAGGGGCCACCAAGAGACCCAGTACTTC | CASSRGHQETQYF
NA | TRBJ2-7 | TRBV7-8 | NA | TGTGCCAGCAGCTTAGTAGGATCGGGGAGCTCCTACGAGCAGTACTTC | CASSLVGSGSSYEQYF
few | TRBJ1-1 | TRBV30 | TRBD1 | TGTGCCTCGTGCCCGGACAGGGCCGGCACTGAAGCTTTCTTT | CASCPDRAGTEAFF
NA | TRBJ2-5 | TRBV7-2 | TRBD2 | TGTGCCAGCAGCCAAGTCGGGACTAGCCTGAGGATCCAGTACTTC | CASSQVGTSLRIQYF
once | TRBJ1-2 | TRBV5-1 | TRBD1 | TGCGCCAGCAGTCGACAGGGGTCGGACTATGGCTACACCTTC | CASSRQGSDYGYTF
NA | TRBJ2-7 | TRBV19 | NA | TGTGCCAGTAGCCTTGGGAGTGCGCTATACGAGCAGTACTTC | CASSLGSALYEQYF